This T cell receptor (beta chain) was obtained from a study of blood T cell repertoires in COVID-19. Study-level information: Acute and convalescent COVID-19 specimens originated in the United States, Italy and Spain. PBMCs, B-cell-depleted T cells, or T cells were the source of the cDNA or gDNA that made up the material.

Germline CDR1 and CDR2: GTSNPN and SVGIG (reference sequence). V was trimmed by 2 bases and J by 7 bases, leaving 17 bases between them. This CDR3 spans 14 amino acids. Source study methods: Estimation of nucleated cell counts was performed using reference gene primer amplification. TCRdb's table, derived via immunoSEQ multiplex PCR, lists solely in-frame clones and lacks some. That table supplies the V and J calls and clone size; D and trimming were determined from the DNA. Here the sample spans more than 95,000 clones, roughly 80% being singletons. There are a few counts of this clone. The sequenced material came from peripheral blood. This clonotype originated in a woman in her seventies with acute or convalescent COVID-19. V and J are TRBV30 and TRBJ2-5, with a weak D call TRBD2 (6 bases). The CDR3 DNA reads TGTGCCTGGAGTACCCTCCGGGGGTCAGGGACCCAGTACTTC. This encodes CAWSTLRGSGTQYF.